This note documents a single T cell receptor (beta chain) sequence. The target antigen is unknown. TCRdb called the RT-PCR reads again in MiXCR, with one record for every CDR3 protein. The sample has more than 700,000 distinct CDR3 sequences; 21% are singletons. The data were taken from a study of response to subunit inactivated influenza vaccine. The V gene end was trimmed by 2 bases and the J gene end by 8 bases; junction bases not matched to a gene: 10. This CDR3 region has 14 residues. The germline CDR1 and CDR2 sequences are GTSNPN and SVGIG (reference sequence). Study results and limitations: Authors suggested each seasonal influenza vaccination recruits few new T cells.

The origin of this receptor is a middle-aged man who received an inactivated influenza vaccine. V gene TRBV30 combines with J gene TRBJ2-7; 9 bases map to TRBD1. Source: PBMCs from blood, taken around 5 days after vaccination. CDR3 sequence (DNA): TGTGCCTGGAGTTTCGGACAGGGGACGTCGAAGCAGTACTTC. Protein: CAWSFGQGTSKQYF. Based on the CDR3 plus reference TRBV30 and TRBJ2-7, the full variable domain is SQTIHQWPATLVQPVGSPLSLECTVEGTSNPNLYWYRQAAGRGLQLLFYSVGIGQISSEVPQNLSASRPQDRQFILSSKKLLLSDSGFYLCAWSFGQGTSKQYFGPGTRLTVT.